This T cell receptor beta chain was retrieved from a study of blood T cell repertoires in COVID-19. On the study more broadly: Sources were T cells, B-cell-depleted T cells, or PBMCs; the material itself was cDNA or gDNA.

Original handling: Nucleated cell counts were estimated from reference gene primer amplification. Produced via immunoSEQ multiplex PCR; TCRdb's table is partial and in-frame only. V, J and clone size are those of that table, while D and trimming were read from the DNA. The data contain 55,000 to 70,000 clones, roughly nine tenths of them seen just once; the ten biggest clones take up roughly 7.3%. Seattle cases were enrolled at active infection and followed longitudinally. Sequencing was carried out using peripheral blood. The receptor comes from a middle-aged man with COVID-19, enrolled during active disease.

The CDR3 loop reads CASRVGQGDGYTF. CDR3 bases: TGTGCCAGCAGAGTGGGACAGGGAGACGGCTACACCTTC. J is TRBJ1-2 and V is TRBV6-5; TRBD1 matches at 9 bases. The CDR3 is 13 residues long. From germline, CDR1 is MNHEY and CDR2 SVGAGI. The V and J ends lost 6 bases and 8 bases, in that order; junction bases with no gene match: 7.